The 31 T cell receptor beta chains presented below share a single source sample, sequenced in a study of HIV-infected patients and healthy controls. Follow-up blood was drawn about 14 weeks, roughly three months, after antiretroviral therapy began. Whole blood was used without fractionation, so all unsorted peripheral T cells were included. cDNA was made from approximately 0.55 ug RNA using alpha and beta constant primers. Each of the alpha and beta chains got its own library through chain-specific third strand synthesis with indices. In TCRdb, the 5' RACE reads were re-called with MiXCR into one record per CDR3 protein. The sample lists roughly 4,000 distinct CDR3 sequences; under 35% were seen once. The sample was blood, taken during antiretroviral therapy. The source is an adult with HIV infection.

This clonotype is deemed medium-sized. The chain carries TRBV7-9 and TRBJ1-2, with 7 positions matching TRBD1. The CDR3 contains 14 residues. Germline CDR1 is SEHNR and CDR2 is FQNEAQ (reference sequence). V lost 5 bases and J lost 4; bases outside the gene matches: 7. The CDR3 sequence: CASSQSTGIYGYTF. The CDR3 coding sequence is TGTGCCAGCAGCCAATCGACAGGGATCTATGGCTACACCTTC.

This chain uses TRBV29-1 with TRBJ2-1; the D gene could be TRBD1 or TRBD2 (6 bases each). The V end lost 3 bases, the J end lost 8 bases, and 14 bases lay between the germline ends. Germline CDR1 SQVTM, CDR2 ANQGSEA. This CDR3 is built from 13 residues. The DNA for the CDR3 is TGCAGCGTTGATGTGGGGGGCCGGGATGAGCAGTTCTTC. Translating it yields CSVDVGGRDEQFF.

This clonotype is medium-sized (0.01 to 0.1%) in the sample. The chain joins TRBV7-9 to TRBJ2-1; 7 bases fit TRBD2. The V gene end was trimmed by 5 bases and the J gene end by 2 bases; junction bases not matched to a gene: 9. The CDR3 has 16 amino acids. The germline CDR1 and CDR2 sequences are SEHNR and FQNEAQ (reference sequence). This CDR3 reads CASSPALATTYNEQFF. CDR3 in DNA: TGTGCCAGCAGCCCTGCACTAGCGACGACCTACAATGAGCAGTTCTTC. The whole variable domain, filled in from reference TRBV7-9 and TRBJ2-1, reads DTGVSQNPRHKITKRGQNVTFRCDPISEHNRLYWYRQTLGQGPEFLTYFQNEAQLEKSRLLSDRFSAERPKGSFSTLEIQRTEQGDSAMYLCASSPALATTYNEQFFGPGTRLTVL.

This clonotype was found a few times. CDR3 bases: TGTGCCAGCAGCCGACCCGGCACAGATACGCAGTATTTT. It is translated as CASSRPGTDTQYF. The V gene is TRBV7-9, the J gene TRBJ2-3; D uncertain. Between the trimmed V and J ends, which lost 5 bases and 1 base, there was a span of 7 bases. The germline gives CDR1 SEHNR, CDR2 FQNEAQ (reference sequence). The CDR3 totals 13 residues.

The J gene is TRBJ1-2, the V gene TRBV4-1; 8 positions match TRBD1. The CDR3 sequence is 16 residues long. CDR1 MGHRA and CDR2 YSYEKL come from the germline V gene. The trim removed 3 bases at V and 3 bases at J, leaving 9 bases unmatched. The CDR3 DNA sequence: TGCGCCAGCAGCCAGGGCCCGGGACAGGAGCACTATGGCTACACCTTC. This codes for CASSQGPGQEHYGYTF.

This sequence joins TRBV5-6 and TRBJ1-2; a possible D gene is TRBD1 (6 bases). Trimming pared 1 base from V and 2 bases from J, leaving 6 bases between. The CDR3 spans 13 residues. Germline lookup yields CDR1 SGHDT and CDR2 YYEEEE. CDR3 loop: CASSLQGNYGYTF. The CDR3 DNA sequence: TGTGCCAGCAGCTTGCAGGGGAACTATGGCTACACCTTC.

This clonotype was seen more than once but under ten times. CDR3 sequence: CASSPGLAGSTDTQYF. CDR3 bases: TGCGCCAGCAGCCCCGGACTAGCGGGAAGCACAGATACGCAGTATTTT. The V gene is TRBV5-1, the J gene TRBJ2-3, with TRBD2 matching 12 bases. Germline CDR1 SGHRS, CDR2 YFSETQ. The CDR3 loop spans 16 amino acids. With V trimmed by 4 bases and J by 0 bases, 3 bases remained unmatched.

The rearrangement links TRBV20-1 to TRBJ2-7; TRBD2 agrees at 7 bases. The J segment lost 3 bases and the V segment lost 1 base, leaving 3 bases of the junction unmatched. The germline CDR1 and CDR2 sequences are DFQATT and SNEGSKA (reference sequence). The CDR3 consists of 13 residues. CDR3 coding DNA: TGCAGTGCTAGAGGGGGGGGAGGCTACGAGCAGTACTTC. Translation gives CSARGGGGYEQYF.

Sample share makes this clonotype medium-sized. The V and J genes are TRBV5-6 and TRBJ2-7, with D tentatively TRBD1 (6 bases). The CDR3 totals 16 residues. Germline V gene sequence: CDR1 SGHDT, CDR2 YYEEEE. Trimming stripped 4 bases from V and 0 bases from J, with 17 bases between. The CDR3 loop is CASSINGQRTSYEQYF. DNA for the CDR3: TGTGCCAGCAGCATCAACGGACAGCGGACCTCCTACGAGCAGTACTTC.

V is TRBV4-2 and J is TRBJ1-2, with D possibly TRBD1 on 5 matching bases. CDR1 LGHNA and CDR2 YNFKEQ come from the germline V gene. V lost 0 bases and J lost 3, with 14 bases in between. The CDR3 runs to 16 residues. CDR3 region: CASSQEGSGTYYGYTF. CDR3 nucleotides: TGTGCCAGCAGCCAAGAGGGCTCCGGGACCTACTATGGCTACACCTTC.

The V gene is TRBV4-1, the J gene TRBJ2-3; D may be TRBD2 (5 bases). This CDR3 region has 15 residues. Trimming removed 1 base at V and 5 bases at J, with 13 bases between. In germline, CDR1 is MGHRA, CDR2 YSYEKL. The CDR3 here is CASSQGEAEGDTQYF. For the CDR3, the DNA is TGCGCCAGCAGCCAAGGTGAGGCCGAGGGAGATACGCAGTATTTT.

CDR3 DNA sequence: TGCGCCAGCAGCCTCCTTGGGCGGGGGGATACTAGCACAGATACGCAGTATTTT. Amino acids: CASSLLGRGDTSTDTQYF. The chain links TRBV5-1 to TRBJ2-3; 8 bases map to TRBD2. CDR1 and CDR2 (germline): SGHRS, YFSETQ. V was clipped by 4 bases and J by 0 bases; unmatched bases: 13. CDR3 length: 18 amino acids. The whole variable domain, filled in from reference TRBV5-1 and TRBJ2-3, reads KAGVTQTPRYLIKTRGQQVTLSCSPISGHRSVSWYQQTPGQGLQFLFEYFSETQRNKGNFPGRFSGRQFSNSRSEMNVSTLELGDSALYLCASSLLGRGDTSTDTQYFGPGTRLTVL.

In this sample, this clonotype turned up a few times. The rearrangement uses TRBV28 and TRBJ2-3; 8 bases align to TRBD2. Per the germline V gene, CDR1 is MDHEN and CDR2 is SYDVKM. The CDR3 is made up of 14 amino acids. V trimming: 11 bases; J trimming: 2 bases; junction bases outside the gene matches: 9. CDR3 in DNA: TGTGCCTCAAAGGCGCGGGGGGTCACAGATACGCAGTATTTT. Protein sequence: CASKARGVTDTQYF.

This clonotype is categorized as medium-sized (0.01 to 0.1%). The chain combines TRBV12-3 or TRBV12-4 with TRBJ1-2; no definite D call. This CDR3 region has 13 residues. V was cut by 4 bases and J by 7 bases, with 13 bases left in between. CDR3 protein: CASSSGPRGGYTF. The CDR3 bases are TGTGCCAGCAGTTCCGGCCCCCGGGGTGGCTACACCTTC.

A few counts support this clonotype. The chain recombines TRBV7-8 with TRBJ2-3, with D tentatively TRBD1 (6 bases). Germline lookup yields CDR1 SGHVS and CDR2 FQNEAQ. The CDR3 totals 15 residues. Trimming shortened V by 1 base and J by 0 bases, and 8 bases separated the two germline ends. The CDR3, as DNA: TGTGCCAGCAGCTTAGTACAGGGTAGCACAGATACGCAGTATTTT. This codes for CASSLVQGSTDTQYF.

The chain has TRBV6-1 and TRBJ2-6; TRBD2 matches 8 bases. Germline values: CDR1 MNHNS, CDR2 SASEGT. The trim removed 8 bases at V and 3 bases at J, leaving 3 bases unmatched. The CDR3 is 14 amino acids. CDR3 in amino acids: CASAGGDGANVLTF. The CDR3 DNA reads as TGTGCCAGCGCCGGGGGGGATGGGGCCAACGTCCTGACTTTC.

In this sample, this clonotype is medium-sized (0.01 to 0.1%). J is TRBJ2-6 and V is TRBV29-1; D tentatively fits TRBD1 or TRBD2 (5 bases each). Trimming removed 2 bases at V and 4 bases at J, with 12 bases between. The CDR3 sequence is 15 residues long. Germline-derived CDR1 and CDR2 are SQVTM and ANQGSEA. The CDR3 DNA reads TGCAGCGTTGAATCCGGGACGGTGGGGGCCAACGTCCTGACTTTC. As protein: CSVESGTVGANVLTF.

The J gene is TRBJ2-7, the V gene TRBV19, with D uncertain. CDR3 length: 14 amino acids. The ends were cut back, 8 bases at V and 0 bases at J, with 14 bases in the middle. Germline CDR1 reads LNHDA; CDR2 reads SQIVND (reference sequence). CDR3 DNA: TGTGCCAGTTCCGACATTTCCAGCTCCTACGAGCAGTACTTC. Its translation is CASSDISSSYEQYF. Variable domain in full (rest from reference TRBV19 and TRBJ2-7): DGGITQSPKYLFRKEGQNVTLSCEQNLNHDAMYWYRQDPGQGLRLIYYSQIVNDFQKGDIAEGYSVSREKKESFPLTVTSAQKNPTAFYLCASSDISSSYEQYFGPGTRLTVT.

The CDR3 is CASSAPSGTADEQYF. The DNA of the CDR3 is TGTGCCAGCAGCGCCCCTAGCGGGACAGCGGACGAGCAGTACTTC. The rearrangement joins TRBV7-9 to TRBJ2-7, with 9 nucleotides matching TRBD2. In germline, CDR1 is SEHNR, CDR2 FQNEAQ (reference sequence). Germline trimming cut 5 bases from V and 5 bases from J; bases unmatched to any gene: 10. The length of the CDR3 is 15 residues.

This clonotype is labeled as medium-sized. The chain uses TRBV12-5 and TRBJ2-7, with D perhaps assigned TRBD1 or TRBD2 (5 bases each). The V end lost 5 bases, the J end lost 0 bases, and 17 bases lay between the germline ends. There are 16 residues in the CDR3. Germline CDR1 and CDR2: LGHNT and FRNRAP. The CDR3 spells CASGGPGTVSSYEQYF. DNA of the CDR3: TGTGCTAGTGGTGGCCCCGGGACGGTCAGCTCCTACGAGCAGTACTTC.

To note about this clonotype: This clone may be a read error of a much larger clone one base away. The chain carries TRBV7-9 and TRBJ1-1; D call uncertain. Germline assignment: CDR1 SEHNR and CDR2 FQNEAQ (reference sequence). Deletions cut 4 bases from V and 5 bases from J, with 11 bases between. This CDR3 contains 13 residues. CDR3 protein: CASSSQVGTEAFF. CDR3 in DNA: TGTGCCAGCAGCTCGCAAGTGGGAACTGAAGCTTTCTTT. The full variable domain, with the rest looked up from reference TRBV7-9 and TRBJ1-1, is DTGVSQNPRHKITKRGQNVTFRCDPISEHNRLYWYRQTLGQGPEFLTYFQNEAQLEKSRLLSDRFSAERPKGSFSTLEIQRTEQGDSAMYLCASSSQVGTEAFFGQGTRLTVV.

In regard to this clonotype: Compared with germline, one end of the junction differs, possibly owing to a read error. The V gene is TRBV7-3, the J gene TRBJ2-2; D not resolved. CDR1 is SGHTA and CDR2 is FQGTGA in the germline V gene. The CDR3 runs 16 residues. The CDR3 here is CARSLTLLGRTGELFF. In nucleotides, the CDR3 is TGTGCCAGAAGCTTAACTCTCCTTGGCAGAACCGGGGAGCTGTTTTTT.

This clonotype is labeled as medium-sized. The V gene is TRBV7-9, the J gene TRBJ2-3, with D possibly being TRBD1 (6 bases). CDR1 and CDR2 (germline): SEHNR, FQNEAQ (reference sequence). The CDR3 spans 16 residues. The V and J ends lost 5 bases and 3 bases respectively, with 18 bases between them. The DNA for the CDR3 is TGTGCCAGCAGCAATCTTGACGGGGACAAGACAGATACGCAGTATTTT. Translating gives CASSNLDGDKTDTQYF. Drawing the rest from reference TRBV7-9 and TRBJ2-3, the complete variable domain is DTGVSQNPRHKITKRGQNVTFRCDPISEHNRLYWYRQTLGQGPEFLTYFQNEAQLEKSRLLSDRFSAERPKGSFSTLEIQRTEQGDSAMYLCASSNLDGDKTDTQYFGPGTRLTVL.

This clonotype was observed a single time. V is TRBV5-5 and J is TRBJ2-6, with 8 bases matching TRBD1. Per the germline V gene, CDR1 is SGHKS and CDR2 is YYEKEE (reference sequence). The CDR3 loop spans 20 amino acids. For the CDR3, the DNA is TGTTCCATCAGCTTGGCTGTTGGGACAGGATCCTTCTCTGGGGCCAACGTCCTGACTTTC. Protein product: CSISLAVGTGSFSGANVLTF.

The table lists this clonotype with a count of one. This chain connects TRBV19 to TRBJ1-5, with D tentatively TRBD1 (6 bases). The CDR3 covers 15 residues. V was trimmed by 5 bases and J by 6 bases, leaving 17 bases between them. From germline, CDR1 is LNHDA and CDR2 SQIVND (reference sequence). The chain's CDR3 is CASSAPQGTGQPQHF. Here the CDR3 DNA reads TGTGCCAGTAGTGCCCCACAGGGTACGGGTCAGCCCCAGCATTTT.

This clonotype was detected a few times. The rearrangement joins TRBV7-3 to TRBJ2-4; 7 bases agree with TRBD1. CDR1 and CDR2 (germline): SGHTA, FQGTGA. The V segment lost 5 bases and the J segment 3 bases; nucleotides outside the gene matches: 4. CDR3 size: 14 residues. The CDR3, as DNA: TGTGCCAGCAGCCCGCAGGGGGACAAAAACATTCAGTACTTC. Translation: CASSPQGDKNIQYF.

Relative to its sample, this clonotype is medium-sized. The chain has TRBV6-2 or TRBV6-3 and TRBJ2-5; D might be TRBD1 or TRBD2, each matching 5 bases. The CDR3 length is 14 residues. Germline V gene sequence: CDR1 MNHEY, CDR2 SVGEGT. V lost 6 bases and J 1 base, leaving 12 bases between the germline ends. CDR3 amino acids: CASSPGTTQETQYF. CDR3 nucleotide sequence: TGTGCCAGCAGCCCCGGGACCACCCAAGAGACCCAGTACTTC.

This chain connects TRBV27 to TRBJ1-6; D perhaps matches TRBD1 (5 bases). Trimming removed 6 bases at V and 7 bases at J, with 10 bases between. The CDR3 has 13 amino acids. Germline V gene sequence: CDR1 MNHEY, CDR2 SMNVEV (reference sequence). CDR3 in DNA: TGTGCCAGCAGCTCTAGGGGAAATTCACCCCTCCACTTT. As protein: CASSSRGNSPLHF.

V is TRBV4-1 and J is TRBJ1-1; D remains unclear. The germline V gene has CDR1 MGHRA and CDR2 YSYEKL. The CDR3 totals 13 residues. The germline V and J ends were trimmed by 4 bases and 7 bases, with 13 bases remaining between them. CDR3 protein: CASSPVEGNEAFF. As DNA, the CDR3 is TGCGCCAGCAGCCCGGTAGAGGGAAATGAAGCTTTCTTT.

V is TRBV6-1 and J is TRBJ2-7, with a tentative D call TRBD2 (7 bases). V gave up 4 bases and J gave up 4 bases, with 17 bases separating them. The length of the CDR3 is 15 residues. Germline-derived CDR1 and CDR2 are MNHNS and SASEGT. CDR3 sequence: CASSALGGGRYEQYF. In DNA form, the CDR3 reads TGTGCCAGCAGTGCCCTCGGCGGGGGCAGGTACGAGCAGTACTTC.

The chain links TRBV2 to TRBJ1-4, with 7 positions matching TRBD1. J lost 4 bases, V lost 6 bases, and 11 bases had no gene match. The germline V gene encodes CDR1 SNHLY and CDR2 FYNNEI. The CDR3 loop spans 16 amino acids. CDR3 in DNA: TGTGCCAGCAGCTATTCTTACAGGGGATTTAATGAAAAACTGTTTTTT. This gives the protein CASSYSYRGFNEKLFF.